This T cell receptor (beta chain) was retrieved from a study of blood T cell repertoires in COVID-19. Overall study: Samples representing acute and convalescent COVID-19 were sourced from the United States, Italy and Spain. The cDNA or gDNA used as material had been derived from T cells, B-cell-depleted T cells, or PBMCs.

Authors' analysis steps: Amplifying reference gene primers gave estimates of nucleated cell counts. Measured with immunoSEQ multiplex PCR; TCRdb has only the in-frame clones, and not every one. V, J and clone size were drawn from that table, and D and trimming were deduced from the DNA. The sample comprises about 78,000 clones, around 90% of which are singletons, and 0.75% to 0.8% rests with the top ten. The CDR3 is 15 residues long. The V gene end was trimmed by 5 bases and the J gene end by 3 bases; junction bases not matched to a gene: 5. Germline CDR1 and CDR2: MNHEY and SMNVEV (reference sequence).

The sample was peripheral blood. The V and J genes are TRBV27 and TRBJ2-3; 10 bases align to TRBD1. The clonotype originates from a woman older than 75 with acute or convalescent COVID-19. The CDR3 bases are TGTGCCAGCAGTAAGGGACAGGGGCGAACAGATACGCAGTATTTT. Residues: CASSKGQGRTDTQYF.